The clone carrying this TCR beta chain was counted only a few times. The antigen is not known. TCRdb's copy holds only in-frame clones and misses some; the assay was immunoSEQ multiplex PCR. Among 250,000 to 350,000 clones listed, 60% to 80% were seen once. PBMCs that had been cryopreserved were the source of 2 to 2.5 micrograms of genomic DNA for TCR beta libraries. The CDR3 covers 14 residues. V trimming: 4 bases; J trimming: 12 bases; junction bases outside the gene matches: 7. Germline loops: CDR1 MGHDK, CDR2 SYGVNS. The data belong to a study of cytotoxic CD8 clonotypes in ibrutinib-treated CLL. Study results and limitations: Public clonotypes, found uncommonly, either contracted or stayed stable on treatment. Starting clonality was above that of age-matched healthy donors and tracked circulating CD8+ T-cell counts.

This chain connects TRBV25-1 to TRBJ2-1; 12 bases are a match to TRBD2. This material consisted of PBMCs, taken at disease progression, from a patient treated with ibrutinib. This receptor was taken from a human donor with chronic lymphocytic leukemia. The CDR3 region has the DNA TGTGCCAGCAGTGCTAGCGGGAGGGCCGCGGTGCAGTTCTTC. The encoded protein is CASSASGRAAVQFF. Using reference TRBV25-1 and TRBJ2-1 for the parts outside the CDR3, the full variable domain is EADIYQTPRYLVIGTGKKITLECSQTMGHDKMYWYQQDPGMELHLIHYSYGVNSTEKGDLSSESTVSRIRTEHFPLTLESARPSHTSQYLCASSASGRAAVQFFGPGTRLTVL.